A single T cell receptor beta chain is shown here with its context. Authors' analysis steps: Scientists estimated how many nucleated cells there were by amplifying reference gene primers. Sequencing used immunoSEQ multiplex PCR; TCRdb keeps in-frame clones, though not all of them. The V and J calls and clone size come from that table; D and trimming were worked out from the DNA. The sample consists of 100,000 to 150,000 clones, around 64% of them appearing once. V lost 3 bases and J 2 bases, leaving 16 bases between the germline ends. Germline loops: CDR1 ENHRY, CDR2 SYGVKD. The CDR3 extends over 16 amino acids. These data originate in a study of blood T cell repertoires in COVID-19. For the study at large: Sites across the United States, Italy and Spain contributed samples from acute and convalescent COVID-19. Sources were T cells, B-cell-depleted T cells, or PBMCs; the material itself was cDNA or gDNA.

The TCR was taken from a human donor with acute or convalescent COVID-19. The donor label of this sample is uncertain. The chain joins TRBV10-3 to TRBJ1-1, with D maybe TRBD1 (5 bases). The sample consisted of peripheral blood. CDR3 DNA: TGTGCCATCAGTGATAGATCCGGACACAGTAACACTGAAGCTTTCTTT. Translating it yields CAISDRSGHSNTEAFF.